The source of this T cell receptor (beta chain) is a study of neoadjuvant anti-PD-1 for oral cavity cancer. Study at large: Before surgery, most patients got three to four biweekly 3 mg/kg nivolumab doses.

The V end lost 2 bases, the J end lost 2 bases, and 19 bases lay between the germline ends. The CDR3 length is 17 residues. The protocol was immunoSEQ multiplex PCR, while the TCRdb copy is restricted to in-frame clones and leaves out a portion. Among around 8,200 clones listed, 67% were seen once. Time point here: after neoadjuvant nivolumab, at surgical resection. Stage II-IVA oral cavity squamous cell carcinoma was new and untreated by systemic or radiation therapy. Blood cells were analyzed directly, without culture or expansion. The origin of this receptor is a person between 40 and 80 years old with oral cavity squamous cell carcinoma. The sample consisted of PBMCs, taken after nivolumab (anti-PD-1) treatment. V gene TRBV6-7 combines with J gene TRBJ2-7, with no clear D. TRBV6-7 falls under the ORF class, with uncertain function. CDR3 loop: CASSYGCFMDFTYEQYF. In DNA, the CDR3 is TGTGCCAGCAGTTACGGTTGCTTCATGGATTTCACCTACGAGCAGTACTTC.